This T cell receptor beta chain stems from a study of T-cell reconstitution after alpha-beta-depleted transplantation in children. Preparation of the TCRbeta library used unique molecular identifiers. TCRdb re-derived calls from the PCR reads in MiXCR, one entry per CDR3 protein. The sample lists 200,000 to 250,000 distinct CDR3 sequences; about 12% were seen once. This clonotype was counted ten times or more. Germline V gives CDR1 MNHEY, CDR2 SVGAGI. This CDR3 comprises 15 residues. The germline V and J ends were trimmed by 2 bases and 3 bases, with 12 bases remaining between them. The sample was PBMCs from the stem cell graft donor, taken from the stem cell graft. The V and J genes are TRBV6-5 and TRBJ2-3; D is perhaps TRBD2 (7 bases). The TCR originated in a human donor who donated a stem cell graft to a child with acute lymphoblastic leukemia. The CDR3 region is CASSYEGGPTDTQYF. In DNA, the CDR3 is TGTGCCAGCAGTTACGAGGGGGGGCCAACAGATACGCAGTATTTT.